These 20 T cell receptor beta chains originate from one sample sequenced in a study of vaccination effects on CD4 cells after COVID-19. TCRdb's copy holds only in-frame clones and misses some; the assay was immunoSEQ multiplex PCR. Of about 45,000 clones in the sample, 72% are singletons; the top ten hold 9% to 10%. These TCRs are of unknown antigen specificity. Having been cultured for under twelve days, the cells underwent CD4+ T cell isolation. BNT162b2 vaccine or mRNA-1273 vaccine was given to participants in two doses. Sequencing was performed on CD4+ T cells from PBMCs cultured without peptide, taken after COVID-19 vaccination. Receptor source: a human donor who received a COVID-19 vaccine.

The chain recombines TRBV5-1 with TRBJ2-2, with D hard to call. Trimming removed 7 bases from V and 2 bases from J, with 9 bases in between. This CDR3 region has 13 residues. CDR1 is SGHRS, CDR2 YFSETQ, per germline. CDR3 in DNA: TGCGCCAGCTGTGGCGGCAACACCGGGGAGCTGTTTTTT. Its protein product is CASCGGNTGELFF. Supplemented by reference TRBV5-1 and TRBJ2-2, the full variable domain reads KAGVTQTPRYLIKTRGQQVTLSCSPISGHRSVSWYQQTPGQGLQFLFEYFSETQRNKGNFPGRFSGRQFSNSRSEMNVSTLELGDSALYLCASCGGNTGELFFGEGSRLTVL.

The gene calls are TRBV7-2 and TRBJ2-3; D is ambiguous. Between the trimmed V and J ends, which lost 0 bases and 9 bases, there was a span of 7 bases. Germline loops: CDR1 SGHTA, CDR2 FQGNSA. CDR3 length: 12 residues. The chain's CDR3 is CASSLAVGTQYF. In DNA form, the CDR3 reads TGTGCCAGCAGCTTAGCCGTGGGGACGCAGTATTTT.

The chain recombines TRBV6-5 with TRBJ1-1, with 9 nucleotides matching TRBD1. The junction had 3 bases not matched to a gene; V was cut back by 6 bases and J by 1 base. In germline, CDR1 is MNHEY, CDR2 SVGAGI. CDR3 length: 14 residues. CDR3 coding DNA: TGTGCCAGCAGGGGACAGGGATCGAACACTGAAGCTTTCTTT. Its protein is CASRGQGSNTEAFF.

The V call is TRBV18, the J call TRBJ2-4; 8 nucleotides match TRBD1. The CDR3 extends over 18 amino acids. Trimming cost V 0 bases and J 1 base; bases outside gene matches: 8. Germline V CDR1 and CDR2: KGHSH, LQKENI. CDR3 residues: CASSPPSGGMRAKNIQYF. The CDR3, as DNA: TGTGCCAGCTCACCACCCTCAGGGGGCATGAGGGCCAAAAACATTCAGTACTTC.

This clone was counted only a few times. V and J are TRBV6-2 or TRBV6-3 and TRBJ2-4, with TRBD2 matching 8 bases. The CDR3 has 15 residues. Per germline, CDR1 MNHEY and CDR2 SVGEGT. V lost 6 bases to trimming and J lost 7 bases; unmatched junction nucleotides: 11. The CDR3 coding sequence is TGTGCCAGCAGCTTCAGGGGACTAGTGATGAACATTCAGTACTTC. Its translation: CASSFRGLVMNIQYF.

The chain joins TRBV5-4 to TRBJ2-1; D unresolved. The germline gives CDR1 SGHNT, CDR2 YYREEE (reference sequence). There are 15 residues in the CDR3. The V and J ends lost 3 bases and 0 bases respectively, with 10 bases between them. The CDR3 loop reads CASSSQLSSYNEQFF. The CDR3 DNA follows: TGTGCCAGCAGCTCTCAGTTGAGCTCCTACAATGAGCAGTTCTTC.

The V and J genes are TRBV19 and TRBJ1-5, with unresolved D. Looked up from germline, CDR1 is LNHDA and CDR2 is SQIVND (reference sequence). This CDR3 comprises 13 residues. V shed 9 bases and J shed 5 bases, with 14 bases lying between them. CDR3 region: CASSKGGDQPQHF. The CDR3 DNA sequence: TGTGCCAGCAGCAAGGGTGGGGATCAGCCCCAGCATTTT.

DNA for the CDR3: TGTGCCAGCAGCTCTACCGACAGGGAGGCCGGGGAGCTGTTTTTT. Translation: CASSSTDREAGELFF. The V gene is TRBV7-9, the J gene TRBJ2-2; D might be TRBD1 (7 bases). CDR1 is SEHNR, CDR2 FQNEAQ, per germline (reference sequence). This CDR3 spans 15 amino acids. Deletions cut 4 bases from V and 6 bases from J, with 15 bases between. Supplemented by reference TRBV7-9 and TRBJ2-2, the full variable domain reads DTGVSQNPRHKITKRGQNVTFRCDPISEHNRLYWYRQTLGQGPEFLTYFQNEAQLEKSRLLSDRFSAERPKGSFSTLEIQRTEQGDSAMYLCASSSTDREAGELFFGEGSRLTVL.

The chain's CDR3 is CASSLPGASTDTQYF. The CDR3 DNA reads as TGCGCCAGCAGCTTGCCGGGGGCTAGCACAGATACGCAGTATTTT. The V gene is TRBV5-1, the J gene TRBJ2-3; perhaps D is TRBD1 or TRBD2 (6 bases each). V was cut by 1 base and J by 0 bases, with 9 bases left in between. Germline V gene lookup returns CDR1 SGHRS and CDR2 YFSETQ. The CDR3 length is 15 residues.

In this sample, this clone turned up a few times. The J gene is TRBJ1-1, the V gene TRBV6-1; 8 positions match TRBD1. The CDR3 has 15 residues. The germline CDR1 and CDR2 sequences are MNHNS and SASEGT. Losses at the gene ends were 3 bases for V and 1 base for J; bases not matched to a gene: 4. In DNA form, the CDR3 reads TGTGCCAGCAGTGAGCAGGGGGCGGGGAACACTGAAGCTTTCTTT. This sequence encodes CASSEQGAGNTEAFF.

The chain has TRBV5-1 and TRBJ2-7; D may be TRBD2 (5 bases). The germline V gene has CDR1 SGHRS and CDR2 YFSETQ. This CDR3 comprises 13 residues. The V gene lost 0 bases and the J gene lost 4 bases, with 8 bases spanning the gap. CDR3 DNA sequence: TGCGCCAGCAGCTTGGCGAGGGAATACGAGCAGTACTTC. This encodes CASSLAREYEQYF.

This clone was seen only once. This rearrangement joins TRBV7-2 to TRBJ2-3; 7 nucleotides agree with TRBD2. The CDR3 sequence is 16 residues long. Germline CDR1 SGHTA, CDR2 FQGNSA. V shed 1 base and J 3 bases; nucleotides not matched to a gene: 7. CDR3 protein: CASSLVGWGGTDTQYF. DNA for the CDR3: TGTGCCAGCAGCTTAGTCGGCTGGGGAGGGACAGATACGCAGTATTTT.

In DNA, the CDR3 is TGTGCCAGCAGTGAAGCGCTGAGCAGGGGACCCTACAATGAGCAGTTCTTC. Translated: CASSEALSRGPYNEQFF. V gene TRBV6-1 combines with J gene TRBJ2-1; D possibly corresponds to TRBD1 (6 bases). The CDR3 extends over 17 amino acids. CDR1 is MNHNS, CDR2 SASEGT, per germline. V gave up 0 bases and J gave up 2 bases, with 14 bases separating them.

The chain's CDR3 is CASSLSGASTDTQYF. The CDR3 DNA is TGTGCCAGCAGCTTATCCGGGGCTAGCACAGATACGCAGTATTTT. The chain recombines TRBV11-2 with TRBJ2-3; tentatively, D is TRBD1 or TRBD2 (5 bases each). CDR3 length: 15 residues. The germline CDR1 and CDR2 sequences are SGHAT and FQNNGV. Trimming removed 2 bases from V and 0 bases from J, with 9 bases in between.

The rearrangement uses TRBV5-1 and TRBJ1-6, with 8 bases that match TRBD1. V gave up 0 bases and J gave up 14 bases; unmatched junction bases: 1. CDR3 length: 12 amino acids. From germline, CDR1 is SGHRS and CDR2 YFSETQ. CDR3 sequence: CASSLDRGTLHF. The CDR3 coding sequence is TGCGCCAGCAGCTTGGACAGGGGGACCCTCCACTTT. The variable domain in full, with the rest retrieved from reference TRBV5-1 and TRBJ1-6, is KAGVTQTPRYLIKTRGQQVTLSCSPISGHRSVSWYQQTPGQGLQFLFEYFSETQRNKGNFPGRFSGRQFSNSRSEMNVSTLELGDSALYLCASSLDRGTLHFGNGTRLTVT.

V and J are TRBV28 and TRBJ1-5; D is uncertain. V was trimmed by 7 bases and J by 0 bases, leaving 10 bases between them. The CDR3 consists of 14 residues. In germline, CDR1 is MDHEN, CDR2 SYDVKM. CDR3: CASKEGNSNQPQHF. Written as DNA, the CDR3 is TGTGCCAGCAAAGAGGGAAATAGCAATCAGCCCCAGCATTTT. Combining the CDR3 with reference TRBV28 and TRBJ1-5 gives the whole variable domain DVKVTQSSRYLVKRTGEKVFLECVQDMDHENMFWYRQDPGLGLRLIYFSYDVKMKEKGDIPEGYSVSREKKERFSLILESASTNQTSMYLCASKEGNSNQPQHFGDGTRLSIL.

The chain is built from TRBV6-1 and TRBJ1-2; D is possibly TRBD1 (5 bases). Trimming removed 4 bases from V and 0 bases from J, with 24 bases in between. The length of the CDR3 is 19 residues. Per germline, CDR1 MNHNS and CDR2 SASEGT. As DNA, the CDR3 is TGTGCCAGCAGTGCCTTTACGAGATGGGGGATGCGTACTAACTATGGCTACACCTTC. Translation gives CASSAFTRWGMRTNYGYTF.

The chain carries TRBV18 and TRBJ1-1; 8 nucleotides agree with TRBD1. The CDR3 runs to 16 residues. Germline CDR1 KGHSH, CDR2 LQKENI. J lost 4 bases, V lost 3 bases, and 10 bases had no gene match. CDR3 sequence: CASSPAQVTGGTEAFF. The CDR3 coding sequence is TGTGCCAGCTCACCCGCACAAGTTACAGGGGGCACTGAAGCTTTCTTT.

V usage is TRBV10-1 and J usage is TRBJ1-2, with 8 bases lining up with TRBD1. CDR3 size: 14 residues. The V and J ends lost 6 bases and 2 bases, in that order; junction bases with no gene match: 5. Germline CDR1 WNHNN, CDR2 SYGVQD (reference sequence). The CDR3 here is CASSPTGVNYGYTF. The DNA for the CDR3 is TGCGCCAGCAGCCCGACAGGGGTAAACTATGGCTACACCTTC.

The chain combines TRBV19 with TRBJ2-7; a possible D gene is TRBD2 (6 bases). Per germline, CDR1 LNHDA and CDR2 SQIVND (reference sequence). Deletions cut 8 bases from V and 6 bases from J, with 11 bases between. The CDR3 is made up of 11 amino acids. This CDR3 reads CASGGVSEQYF. The CDR3 DNA reads as TGTGCCAGTGGAGGGGTAAGCGAGCAGTACTTC.